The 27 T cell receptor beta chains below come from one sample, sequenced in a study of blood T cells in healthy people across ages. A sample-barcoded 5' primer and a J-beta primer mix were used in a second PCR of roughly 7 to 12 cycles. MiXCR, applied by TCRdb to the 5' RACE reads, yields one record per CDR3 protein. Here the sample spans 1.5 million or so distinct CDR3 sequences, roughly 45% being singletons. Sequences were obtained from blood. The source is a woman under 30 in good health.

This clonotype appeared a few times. The CDR3 nucleotides read TGTGCCAGCAGCCAAGGTGTCGGGGGGGCAGGTGAGCAGTTCTTC. It encodes CASSQGVGGAGEQFF. The genes are TRBV3-1 and TRBJ2-1; 8 bases fit TRBD2. With V trimmed by 1 base and J by 9 bases, 8 bases remained unmatched. CDR3 length: 15 residues. Germline V CDR1 and CDR2: LGHDT, YNNKEL (reference sequence).

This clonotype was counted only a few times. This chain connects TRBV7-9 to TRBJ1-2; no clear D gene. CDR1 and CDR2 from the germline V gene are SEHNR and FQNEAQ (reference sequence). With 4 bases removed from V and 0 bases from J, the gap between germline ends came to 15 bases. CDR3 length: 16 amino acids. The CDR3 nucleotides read TGTGCCAGCAGCTCGACGAGGGCAGCTACTAACTATGGCTACACCTTC. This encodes CASSSTRAATNYGYTF.

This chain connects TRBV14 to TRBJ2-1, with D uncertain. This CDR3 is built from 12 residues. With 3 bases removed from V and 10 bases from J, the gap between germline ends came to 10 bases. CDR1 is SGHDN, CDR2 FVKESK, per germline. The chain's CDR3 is CASSHRSGEQFF. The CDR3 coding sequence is TGTGCCAGCAGCCACCGCTCGGGCGAGCAGTTCTTC.

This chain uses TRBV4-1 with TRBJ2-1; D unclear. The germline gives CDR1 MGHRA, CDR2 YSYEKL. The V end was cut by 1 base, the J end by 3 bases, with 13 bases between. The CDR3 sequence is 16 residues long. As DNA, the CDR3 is TGCGCCAGCAGCCAAGGCATCAGCTCCCTCTACAATGAGCAGTTCTTC. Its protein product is CASSQGISSLYNEQFF.

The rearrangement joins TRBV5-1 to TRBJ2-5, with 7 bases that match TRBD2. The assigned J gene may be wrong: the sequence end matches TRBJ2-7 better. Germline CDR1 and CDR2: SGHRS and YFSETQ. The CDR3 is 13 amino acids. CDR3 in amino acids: CASSNGRALEQYF. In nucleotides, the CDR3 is TGCGCCAGCAGCAATGGGAGGGCCCTCGAGCAGTACTTC.

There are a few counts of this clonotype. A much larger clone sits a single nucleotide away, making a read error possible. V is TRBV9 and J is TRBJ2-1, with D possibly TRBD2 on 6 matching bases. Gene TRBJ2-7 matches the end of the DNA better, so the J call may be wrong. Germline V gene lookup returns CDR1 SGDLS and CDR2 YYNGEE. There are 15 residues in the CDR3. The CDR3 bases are TGTGCCAGCAGCTCTGGGACTTCTTACTACAATGAGCAGTACTTC. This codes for CASSSGTSYYNEQYF.

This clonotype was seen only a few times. The CDR3 nucleotides are TGTGCCATCAGTGAGACGAGTTGGGAGGAGGGGTGGGATGAGCAGTTCTTC. Translation gives CAISETSWEEGWDEQFF. The J gene is TRBJ2-1, the V gene TRBV10-3, with D possibly being TRBD2 (6 bases). V lost 2 bases to trimming and J lost 8 bases, with 22 bases between them. Germline CDR1 and CDR2: ENHRY and SYGVKD. The CDR3 length is 17 residues.

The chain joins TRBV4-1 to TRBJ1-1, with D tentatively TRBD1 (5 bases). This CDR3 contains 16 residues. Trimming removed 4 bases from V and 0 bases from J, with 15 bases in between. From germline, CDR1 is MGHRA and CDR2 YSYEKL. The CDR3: CASSPRGSLMNTEAFF. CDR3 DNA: TGCGCCAGCAGCCCCCGGGGCAGCCTCATGAACACTGAAGCTTTCTTT.

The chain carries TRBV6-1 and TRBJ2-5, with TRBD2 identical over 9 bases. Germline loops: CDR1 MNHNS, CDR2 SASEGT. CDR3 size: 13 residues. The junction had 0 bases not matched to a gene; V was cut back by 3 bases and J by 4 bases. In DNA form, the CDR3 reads TGTGCCAGCAGTGAGGGACTAGCAGAGACCCAGTACTTC. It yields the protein CASSEGLAETQYF.

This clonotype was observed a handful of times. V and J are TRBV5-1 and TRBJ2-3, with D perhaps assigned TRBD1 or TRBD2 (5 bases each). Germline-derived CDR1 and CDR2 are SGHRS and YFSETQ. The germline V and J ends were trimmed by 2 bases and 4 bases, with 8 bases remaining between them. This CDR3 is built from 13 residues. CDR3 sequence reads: CASSLGDADTQYF. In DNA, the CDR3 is TGCGCCAGCAGCTTAGGGGACGCAGATACGCAGTATTTT.

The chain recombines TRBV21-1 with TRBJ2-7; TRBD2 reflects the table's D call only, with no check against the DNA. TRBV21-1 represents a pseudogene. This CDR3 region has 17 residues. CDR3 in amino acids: CASSKGAGGPLPHEQYF. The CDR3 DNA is TGTGCCAGCAGCAAGGGGGCCGGAGGGCCTCTTCCCCACGAGCAGTACTTC.

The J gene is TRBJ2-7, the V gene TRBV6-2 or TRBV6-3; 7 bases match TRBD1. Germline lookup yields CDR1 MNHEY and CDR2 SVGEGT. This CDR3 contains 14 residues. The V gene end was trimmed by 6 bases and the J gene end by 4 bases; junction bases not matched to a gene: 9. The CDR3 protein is CASRTRDSPYEQYF. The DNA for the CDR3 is TGTGCCAGCAGAACCCGGGACAGCCCATACGAGCAGTACTTC.

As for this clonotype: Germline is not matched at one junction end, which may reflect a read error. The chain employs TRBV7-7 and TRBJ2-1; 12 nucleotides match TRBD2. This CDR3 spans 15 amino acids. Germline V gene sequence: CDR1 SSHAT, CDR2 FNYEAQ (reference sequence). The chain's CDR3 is CASSFGTSGFYEQFF. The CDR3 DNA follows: TGTGCTAGCAGCTTTGGGACTAGCGGGTTCTATGAGCAGTTCTTC.

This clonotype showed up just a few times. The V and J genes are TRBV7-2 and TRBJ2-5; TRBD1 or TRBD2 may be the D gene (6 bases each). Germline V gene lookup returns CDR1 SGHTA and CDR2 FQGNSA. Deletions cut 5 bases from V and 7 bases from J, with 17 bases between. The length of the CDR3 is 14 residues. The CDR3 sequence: CASSTSQGGGTQYF. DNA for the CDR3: TGTGCCAGCAGCACGAGCCAAGGGGGAGGGACCCAGTACTTC.

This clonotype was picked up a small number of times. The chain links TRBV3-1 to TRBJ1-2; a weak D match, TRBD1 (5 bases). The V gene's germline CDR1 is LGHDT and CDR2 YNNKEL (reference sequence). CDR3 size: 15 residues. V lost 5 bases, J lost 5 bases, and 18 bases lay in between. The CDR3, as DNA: TGTGCCAGCAGCACGGTGACAGAGACGGATTATGGCTACACCTTC. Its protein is CASSTVTETDYGYTF. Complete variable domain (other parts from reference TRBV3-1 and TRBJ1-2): DTAVSQTPKYLVTQMGNDKSIKCEQNLGHDTMYWYKQDSKKFLKIMFSYNNKELIINETVPNRFSPKSPDKAHLNLHINSLELGDSAVYFCASSTVTETDYGYTFGSGTRLTVV.

CDR3 loop: CASSQAGAGRSTEAFF. In DNA, the CDR3 is TGTGCCAGCAGCCAAGCGGGGGCAGGGAGGTCCACTGAAGCTTTCTTT. The chain joins TRBV3-1 to TRBJ1-1; D perhaps matches TRBD1 (6 bases). Per germline, CDR1 LGHDT and CDR2 YNNKEL (reference sequence). The CDR3 totals 16 residues. The V end was cut by 1 base, the J end by 4 bases, with 16 bases between.

CDR3 amino acids: CASSPEPGDYEQYF. The CDR3 DNA sequence: TGTGCCAGCAGCCCCGAGCCAGGGGACTACGAGCAGTACTTC. V usage is TRBV7-7 and J usage is TRBJ2-7; D may be TRBD1 (6 bases). This CDR3 is built from 14 residues. V gave up 5 bases and J gave up 3 bases, with 14 bases separating them. Germline V gives CDR1 SSHAT, CDR2 FNYEAQ (reference sequence).

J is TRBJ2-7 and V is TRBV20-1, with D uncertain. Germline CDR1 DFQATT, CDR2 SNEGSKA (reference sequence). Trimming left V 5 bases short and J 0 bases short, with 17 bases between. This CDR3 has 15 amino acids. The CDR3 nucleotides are TGCAGTGCTCAACAAACCGGGCTTCGCTCCTACGAGCAGTACTTC. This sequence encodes CSAQQTGLRSYEQYF.

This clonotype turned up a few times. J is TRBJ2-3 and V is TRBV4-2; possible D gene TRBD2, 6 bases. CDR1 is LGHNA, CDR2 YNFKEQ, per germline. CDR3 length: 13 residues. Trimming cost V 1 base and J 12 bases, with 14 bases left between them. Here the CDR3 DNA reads TGTGCCAGCAGCCAAGGAGCGGGCCCCTTCCAGTATTTT. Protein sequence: CASSQGAGPFQYF.

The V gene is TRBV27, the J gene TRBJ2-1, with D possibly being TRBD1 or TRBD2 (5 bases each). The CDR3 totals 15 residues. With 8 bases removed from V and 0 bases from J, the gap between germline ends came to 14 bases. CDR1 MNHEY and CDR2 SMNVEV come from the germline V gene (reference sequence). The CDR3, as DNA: TGTGCCAGCGGCCAACTAGGGGCCTCCTACAATGAGCAGTTCTTC. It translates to CASGQLGASYNEQFF.

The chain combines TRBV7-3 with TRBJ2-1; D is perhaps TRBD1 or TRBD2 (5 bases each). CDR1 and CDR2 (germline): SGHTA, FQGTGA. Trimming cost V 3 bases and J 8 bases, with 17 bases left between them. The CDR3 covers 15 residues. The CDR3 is CASSFGTLTGDEQFF. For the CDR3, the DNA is TGTGCCAGCAGCTTCGGGACCCTAACTGGGGATGAGCAGTTCTTC.

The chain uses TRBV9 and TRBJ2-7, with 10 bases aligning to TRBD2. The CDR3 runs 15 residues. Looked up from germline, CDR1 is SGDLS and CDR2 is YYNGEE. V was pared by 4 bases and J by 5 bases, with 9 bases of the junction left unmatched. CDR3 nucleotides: TGTGCCAGCAGCCCCTACAAAGCGGGAGGGGACGAGCAGTACTTC. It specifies CASSPYKAGGDEQYF.

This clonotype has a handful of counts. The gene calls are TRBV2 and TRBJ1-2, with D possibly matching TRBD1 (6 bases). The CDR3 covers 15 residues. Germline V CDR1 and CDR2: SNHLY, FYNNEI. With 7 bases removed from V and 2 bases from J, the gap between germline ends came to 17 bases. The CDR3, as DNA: TGTGCCAGCAACCGAGACTCAGGGACAAACTATGGCTACACCTTC. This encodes CASNRDSGTNYGYTF.

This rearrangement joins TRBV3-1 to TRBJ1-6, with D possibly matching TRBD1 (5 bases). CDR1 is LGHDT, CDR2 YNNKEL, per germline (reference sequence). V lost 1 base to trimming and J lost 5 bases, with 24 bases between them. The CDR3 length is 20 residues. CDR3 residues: CASSQVGFWASGGDNSPLHF. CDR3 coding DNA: TGTGCCAGCAGCCAAGTGGGGTTTTGGGCCAGTGGGGGAGATAATTCACCCCTCCACTTT.

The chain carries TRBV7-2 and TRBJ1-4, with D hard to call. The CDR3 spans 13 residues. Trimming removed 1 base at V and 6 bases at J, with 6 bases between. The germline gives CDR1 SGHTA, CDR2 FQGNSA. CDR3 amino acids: CASSLEPDEKLFF. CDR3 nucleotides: TGTGCCAGCAGCTTAGAACCCGATGAAAAACTGTTTTTT.

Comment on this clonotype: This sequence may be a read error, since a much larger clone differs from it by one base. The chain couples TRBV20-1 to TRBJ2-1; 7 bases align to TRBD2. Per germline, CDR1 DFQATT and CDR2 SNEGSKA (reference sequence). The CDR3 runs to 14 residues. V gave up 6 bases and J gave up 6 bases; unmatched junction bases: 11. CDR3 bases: TGCAGTGCGGTTCGCGGGAGCCACTGCAATGAGCAGTTCTTC. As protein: CSAVRGSHCNEQFF.

The CDR3, as DNA: TGTGCCAGCAGCGTAGAGGGATCAATAGCGGAGTACCAAGAGACCCAGTACTTC. Protein sequence: CASSVEGSIAEYQETQYF. The V gene is TRBV9, the J gene TRBJ2-5, with a possible D match to TRBD2 (6 bases). V shed 0 bases and J shed 0 bases, with 18 bases lying between them. CDR1 and CDR2 from the germline V gene are SGDLS and YYNGEE. The CDR3 spans 18 residues.